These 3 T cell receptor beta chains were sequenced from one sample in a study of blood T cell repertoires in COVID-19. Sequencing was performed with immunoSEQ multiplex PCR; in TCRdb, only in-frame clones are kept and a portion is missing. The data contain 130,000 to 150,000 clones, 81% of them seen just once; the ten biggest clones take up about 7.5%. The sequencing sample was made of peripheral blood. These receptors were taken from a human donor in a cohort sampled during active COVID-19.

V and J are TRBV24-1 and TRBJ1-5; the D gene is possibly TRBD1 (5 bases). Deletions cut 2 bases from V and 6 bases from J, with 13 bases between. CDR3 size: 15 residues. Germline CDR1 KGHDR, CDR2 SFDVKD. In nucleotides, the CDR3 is TGTGCCACCAGTGATTCTGTGCAGGGTAGTCAGCCCCAGCATTTT. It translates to CATSDSVQGSQPQHF.

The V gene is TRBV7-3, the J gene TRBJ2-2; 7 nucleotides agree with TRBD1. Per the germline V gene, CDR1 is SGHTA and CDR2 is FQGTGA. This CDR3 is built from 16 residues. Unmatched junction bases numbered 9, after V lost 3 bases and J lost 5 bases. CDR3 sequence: CASSFMTGSVTGELFF. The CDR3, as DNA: TGTGCCAGCAGCTTTATGACAGGGAGTGTAACCGGGGAGCTGTTTTTT.

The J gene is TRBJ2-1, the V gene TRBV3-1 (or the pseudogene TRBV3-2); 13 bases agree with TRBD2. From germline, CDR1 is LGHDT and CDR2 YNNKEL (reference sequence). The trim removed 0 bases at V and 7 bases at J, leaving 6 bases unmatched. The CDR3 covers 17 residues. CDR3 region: CASSQEAGTSGVNEQFF. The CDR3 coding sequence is TGTGCCAGCAGCCAAGAAGCCGGGACTAGCGGGGTTAATGAGCAGTTCTTC.